The 14 T cell receptor beta chains below all came from one sample that was sequenced in a study of T cells after yellow fever vaccination. TCRdb ran MiXCR on the 5' RACE reads and lists one entry per CDR3 protein. Among approximately 330,000 distinct CDR3 sequences listed, around an eighth were seen once. Sequenced material: CD4+ T cells sorted from PBMCs, taken 15 days after the yellow fever booster vaccination. The receptors come from a man between 18 and 35 years old who received the YFV17D yellow fever vaccine.

The CDR3 spells CASSYTGGNTEAFF. The CDR3 bases are TGTGCCAGCAGCTATACAGGGGGGAACACTGAAGCTTTCTTT. The chain combines TRBV7-3 with TRBJ1-1, with 8 bases that match TRBD1. The CDR3 totals 14 residues. Germline V gives CDR1 SGHTA, CDR2 FQGTGA. V lost 4 bases and J lost 1; bases outside the gene matches: 2.

This clonotype was counted only a few times. The chain joins TRBV18 to TRBJ2-7; TRBD2 aligns across 8 bases. Germline CDR1 and CDR2: KGHSH and LQKENI. The CDR3 sequence is 16 residues long. V gave up 3 bases and J gave up 2 bases; unmatched junction bases: 9. The CDR3 here is CASSPSTGGQPYEQYF. The CDR3 nucleotides read TGTGCCAGCTCACCTAGTACGGGGGGGCAACCCTACGAGCAGTACTTC.

This clonotype showed up many times. The chain joins TRBV4-3 to TRBJ2-1, with D perhaps TRBD2 (5 bases). Germline V lookup: CDR1 LGHNA, CDR2 YSLEER. CDR3 length: 13 residues. The V and J ends lost 1 base and 9 bases respectively, with 10 bases between them. The CDR3, as DNA: TGCGCCAGCAGCCAAGGGCGGGCACGTGAGCAGTTCTTC. Its translation is CASSQGRAREQFF.

Many counts were recorded for this clonotype. This sequence joins TRBV28 and TRBJ2-4; tentatively, D is TRBD2 (6 bases). V lost 3 bases and J lost 3, with 9 bases in between. Germline V gives CDR1 MDHEN, CDR2 SYDVKM. The CDR3 contains 14 residues. CDR3 in DNA: TGTGCCAGCAGTTTTTCGCGGGGCAAAAACATTCAGTACTTC. Residues: CASSFSRGKNIQYF.

This chain uses TRBV11-2 with TRBJ1-3; D may be TRBD1 (6 bases). V gave up 3 bases and J gave up 6 bases, with 18 bases separating them. Germline lookup yields CDR1 SGHAT and CDR2 FQNNGV. The CDR3 totals 16 residues. For the CDR3, the DNA is TGTGCCAGCAGCTTCATGTCCGCAGGGGCGGAAAACACCATATATTTT. Its protein product is CASSFMSAGAENTIYF.

This clonotype has only a few counts. The chain recombines TRBV2 with TRBJ1-6; D call uncertain. The V gene lost 4 bases and the J gene lost 5 bases, with 9 bases spanning the gap. The CDR3 contains 14 residues. CDR1 is SNHLY, CDR2 FYNNEI, per germline. The CDR3 DNA sequence: TGTGCCAGCAGTGGATCCGGGCATAATTCACCCCTCCACTTT. This sequence encodes CASSGSGHNSPLHF.

This clonotype was observed a few times. This chain links TRBV28 with TRBJ2-5; 9 bases match TRBD2. V was pared by 6 bases and J by 1 base, with 0 bases of the junction left unmatched. The CDR3 length is 13 residues. In germline, CDR1 is MDHEN, CDR2 SYDVKM. CDR3 nucleotide sequence: TGTGCCAGCAGACTAGCGGGCCAAGAGACCCAGTACTTC. Its protein product is CASRLAGQETQYF.

In its sample, this clonotype was seen a few times. V is TRBV7-2 and J is TRBJ1-2; tentative D call: TRBD1 (6 bases). The CDR3 spans 15 residues. Germline CDR1 and CDR2: SGHTA and FQGNSA. V was clipped by 1 base and J by 4 bases, with 13 bases between them. CDR3 in amino acids: CASSLEEGQVYGYTF. CDR3 nucleotide sequence: TGTGCCAGCAGCTTAGAAGAGGGACAAGTCTATGGCTACACCTTC. Drawing the rest from reference TRBV7-2 and TRBJ1-2, the complete variable domain is GAGVSQSPSNKVTEKGKDVELRCDPISGHTALYWYRQSLGQGLEFLIYFQGNSAPDKSGLPSDRFSAERTGGSVSTLTIQRTQQEDSAVYLCASSLEEGQVYGYTFGSGTRLTVV.

The chain recombines TRBV28 with TRBJ2-7; 7 bases align to TRBD1. The V and J ends lost 5 bases and 4 bases, in that order; junction bases with no gene match: 5. CDR3 length: 13 residues. The germline gives CDR1 MDHEN, CDR2 SYDVKM. In nucleotides, the CDR3 is TGTGCCAGCAGTGAGGGACAGCGATACGAGCAGTACGTC. Translation gives CASSEGQRYEQYV.

The V call is TRBV12-3 or TRBV12-4, the J call TRBJ2-3; D tentatively fits TRBD1 or TRBD2 (7 bases each). The CDR3 length is 14 residues. Trimming removed 5 bases at V and 6 bases at J, with 15 bases between. The CDR3 sequence: CASSPYRGGDTQYF. CDR3 bases: TGTGCCAGCAGTCCATACAGGGGAGGGGATACGCAGTATTTT.

V usage is TRBV6-5 and J usage is TRBJ2-5; D remains ambiguous. The CDR3 is made up of 11 amino acids. Germline V gives CDR1 MNHEY, CDR2 SVGAGI. Trimming shortened V by 6 bases and J by 5 bases, and 7 bases separated the two germline ends. The DNA of the CDR3 is TGTGCCAGCAGGAGTGCGGAGACCCAGTACTTC. Protein product: CASRSAETQYF.

CDR3 residues: CASSTIGLAGTDTQYF. Here the CDR3 DNA reads TGTGCCAGCAGCACCATCGGACTAGCGGGGACAGATACGCAGTATTTT. This chain joins TRBV7-2 and TRBJ2-3, with TRBD2 matching over 12 bases. Germline lookup yields CDR1 SGHTA and CDR2 FQGNSA. CDR3 size: 16 residues. J was trimmed by 3 bases and V by 5 bases; bases with no gene match: 6. Full variable domain (outside the CDR3, taken from reference TRBV7-2 and TRBJ2-3): GAGVSQSPSNKVTEKGKDVELRCDPISGHTALYWYRQSLGQGLEFLIYFQGNSAPDKSGLPSDRFSAERTGGSVSTLTIQRTQQEDSAVYLCASSTIGLAGTDTQYFGPGTRLTVL.

This clonotype was seen ten or more times. The CDR3 loop is CASSRQVGTDTQYF. CDR3 sequence (DNA): TGCGCCAGCAGTCGACAGGTTGGCACAGATACGCAGTATTTT. This sequence joins TRBV4-3 and TRBJ2-3; D possibly corresponds to TRBD1 (6 bases). V lost 6 bases and J lost 1, with 11 bases in between. This CDR3 region has 14 residues. Looked up from germline, CDR1 is LGHNA and CDR2 is YSLEER.

This clonotype was seen more than once but under ten times. The gene calls are TRBV7-2 and TRBJ1-2; TRBD1 matches 7 bases. In germline, CDR1 is SGHTA, CDR2 FQGNSA. The CDR3 sequence is 17 residues long. The junction had 9 bases not matched to a gene; V was cut back by 0 bases and J by 2 bases. The CDR3 region has the DNA TGTGCCAGCAGCTTAGCAACAGGGGACCGCAGAAACTATGGCTACACCTTC. Residues: CASSLATGDRRNYGYTF.